The 18 T cell receptor beta chains given below trace back to one sample, sequenced in a study of blood T cell repertoires in COVID-19. Assay used: immunoSEQ multiplex PCR; TCRdb lists only in-frame clones, some missing. This table holds more than 85,000 clones, about 86% found once. Material: peripheral blood. All receptors derive from a man older than 75 with acute or convalescent COVID-19.

This chain uses TRBV27 with TRBJ1-6; 7 bases agree with TRBD1. CDR1 and CDR2 from the germline V gene are MNHEY and SMNVEV (reference sequence). This CDR3 region has 15 residues. V dropped 5 bases and J dropped 8; count of bases not matched to a gene: 9. In DNA, the CDR3 is TGTGCCAGCAGTCGTACAGGGGTCCGAGATTCACCCCTCCACTTT. This translates into CASSRTGVRDSPLHF.

V and J are TRBV27 and TRBJ1-2; weak D call: TRBD1 (5 bases). The CDR3 totals 15 residues. Trimming pared 2 bases from V and 5 bases from J, leaving 15 bases between. In germline, CDR1 is MNHEY, CDR2 SMNVEV (reference sequence). The CDR3 reads CASSLAFGQGYGYTF. Here the CDR3 DNA reads TGTGCCAGCAGTTTAGCGTTCGGGCAGGGTTATGGCTACACCTTC.

This rearrangement joins TRBV27 to TRBJ1-6; 8 nucleotides match TRBD1. V shed 6 bases, J shed 8 bases, and the junction held 12 bases outside the gene matches. CDR1 MNHEY and CDR2 SMNVEV come from the germline V gene (reference sequence). The CDR3 loop spans 16 amino acids. The CDR3 sequence: CASSDSRQGTHSPLHF. CDR3 nucleotides: TGTGCCAGCAGCGATTCGCGACAGGGGACCCATTCACCCCTCCACTTT.

Within the sample, this clone is medium-sized (0.01 to 0.1%). The chain recombines TRBV28 with TRBJ1-1; D perhaps matches TRBD1 (5 bases). Germline V gene data show CDR1 as MDHEN and CDR2 as SYDVKM. The CDR3 covers 12 residues. V lost 2 bases to trimming and J lost 7 bases, with 8 bases between them. This CDR3 is CASSLGGVEAFF. The CDR3 nucleotides read TGTGCCAGCAGTTTAGGGGGGGTTGAAGCTTTCTTT.

The chain is built from TRBV5-1 and TRBJ1-1; tentative D call: TRBD1 (6 bases). The CDR3 is 16 amino acids. The V gene's germline CDR1 is SGHRS and CDR2 YFSETQ. Trimming took 4 bases from V and 1 from J, leaving 17 bases between them. The CDR3 coding sequence is TGCGCCAGCAGCACCAGGGGAATTAGGCGGAACACTGAAGCTTTCTTT. Its protein product is CASSTRGIRRNTEAFF. Drawing the rest from reference TRBV5-1 and TRBJ1-1, the complete variable domain is KAGVTQTPRYLIKTRGQQVTLSCSPISGHRSVSWYQQTPGQGLQFLFEYFSETQRNKGNFPGRFSGRQFSNSRSEMNVSTLELGDSALYLCASSTRGIRRNTEAFFGQGTRLTVV.

At least ten counts were recorded for this clone. This chain links TRBV27 with TRBJ1-2; D perhaps matches TRBD1 (5 bases). Trimming left V 5 bases short and J 1 base short, with 8 bases between. Germline V gene sequence: CDR1 MNHEY, CDR2 SMNVEV (reference sequence). The CDR3 covers 13 residues. The CDR3 nucleotides are TGTGCCAGCAGTAAGGGGTTTAACTATGGCTACACCTTC. Translated, it gives CASSKGFNYGYTF.

The gene calls are TRBV5-1 and TRBJ2-3, with 13 nucleotides matching TRBD2. The CDR3 sequence is 16 residues long. The germline V gene has CDR1 SGHRS and CDR2 YFSETQ. V gave up 0 bases and J gave up 4 bases; unmatched junction bases: 2. In nucleotides, the CDR3 is TGCGCCAGCAGCTTGGGACTAGCGGGAGGAGCAGATACGCAGTATTTT. As protein: CASSLGLAGGADTQYF.

The chain has TRBV28 and TRBJ2-5; D may be TRBD1 (5 bases). The CDR3 runs 15 residues. From germline, CDR1 is MDHEN and CDR2 SYDVKM. V was cut by 5 bases and J by 2 bases, with 15 bases left in between. The CDR3 DNA reads TGTGCCAGCAGTCCCCAGGGTGAGGTTCAAGAGACCCAGTACTTC. Translated: CASSPQGEVQETQYF.

The chain couples TRBV20-1 to TRBJ1-1; no clear D gene. The CDR3 spans 14 residues. V lost 3 bases to trimming and J lost 0 bases, with 11 bases between them. Germline loops: CDR1 DFQATT, CDR2 SNEGSKA (reference sequence). CDR3 loop: CSASHSGMNTEAFF. The CDR3 DNA reads as TGCAGTGCTAGTCACTCCGGGATGAACACTGAAGCTTTCTTT.

This CDR3 reads CASSAHRTTNYGYTF. As DNA, the CDR3 is TGTGCCAGCAGCGCCCACAGGACAACTAACTATGGCTACACCTTC. This chain links TRBV9 with TRBJ1-2; a possible D gene is TRBD1 (5 bases). There are 15 residues in the CDR3. Trimming pared 3 bases from V and 0 bases from J, leaving 12 bases between. CDR1 and CDR2 from the germline V gene are SGDLS and YYNGEE.

The chain has TRBV28 and TRBJ2-5; possibly TRBD2 for D (5 bases). V dropped 3 bases and J dropped 5 bases, with 16 bases sitting between them. The CDR3 covers 15 residues. Germline V lookup: CDR1 MDHEN, CDR2 SYDVKM. DNA of the CDR3: TGTGCCAGCAGTTTGCTCCCTCCGACGGGGGAGACCCAGTACTTC. This codes for CASSLLPPTGETQYF.

V is TRBV11-2 and J is TRBJ2-7; 10 bases line up with TRBD1. The CDR3 consists of 15 residues. With 1 base clipped from V and 5 bases from J, the junction kept 5 bases outside the gene matches. Germline V gene sequence: CDR1 SGHAT, CDR2 FQNNGV. The chain's CDR3 is CASSLGGTGDHEQYF. In DNA form, the CDR3 reads TGTGCCAGCAGCTTAGGAGGGACAGGGGACCACGAGCAGTACTTC.

This chain joins TRBV18 and TRBJ1-1; TRBD1 might be the D (5 bases). V shed 1 base and J shed 3 bases, with 12 bases lying between them. Germline V gene sequence: CDR1 KGHSH, CDR2 LQKENI. This CDR3 has 15 residues. CDR3 sequence reads: CASSPRGRVDTEAFF. For the CDR3, the DNA is TGTGCCAGCTCACCACGTGGCAGGGTAGACACTGAAGCTTTCTTT. Looking up the rest from reference TRBV18 and TRBJ1-1 gives the full variable domain: NAGVMQNPRHLVRRRGQEARLRCSPMKGHSHVYWYRQLPEEGLKFMVYLQKENIIDESGMPKERFSAEFPKEGPSILRIQQVVRGDSAAYFCASSPRGRVDTEAFFGQGTRLTVV.

This clone was detected a few times. This chain links TRBV6-5 with TRBJ2-1; tentative D call: TRBD1 (5 bases). With 0 bases removed from V and 0 bases from J, the gap between germline ends came to 6 bases. The germline V gene encodes CDR1 MNHEY and CDR2 SVGAGI. CDR3 length equals 15 residues. Here the CDR3 reads CASSYSQGSYNEQFF. The CDR3 DNA reads as TGTGCCAGCAGTTACTCCCAGGGCTCCTACAATGAGCAGTTCTTC.

V gene TRBV11-2 combines with J gene TRBJ2-1, with D tentatively TRBD2 (6 bases). Germline CDR1 and CDR2: SGHAT and FQNNGV. The V end was cut by 6 bases, the J end by 0 bases, with 12 bases between. The CDR3 sequence is 15 residues long. The CDR3 region has the DNA TGTGCCAGCAGTTGGCGGGACCCCTCCTACAATGAGCAGTTCTTC. This translates into CASSWRDPSYNEQFF. The full variable domain, with the rest looked up from reference TRBV11-2 and TRBJ2-1, is EAGVAQSPRYKIIEKRQSVAFWCNPISGHATLYWYQQILGQGPKLLIQFQNNGVVDDSQLPKDRFSAERLKGVDSTLKIQPAKLEDSAVYLCASSWRDPSYNEQFFGPGTRLTVL.

V gene TRBV5-5 combines with J gene TRBJ1-5; the match to TRBD1 covers 7 bases. V gave up 2 bases and J gave up 5 bases; unmatched junction bases: 4. The germline V gene encodes CDR1 SGHKS and CDR2 YYEKEE (reference sequence). This CDR3 is 14 amino acids long. The CDR3, as DNA: TGTGCCAGCAGCTTACTTGACAGGGATCAGCCCCAGCATTTT. It encodes CASSLLDRDQPQHF.

The genes are TRBV6-1 and TRBJ1-1, with 8 nucleotides matching TRBD1. The V segment lost 3 bases and the J segment 5 bases; nucleotides outside the gene matches: 11. This CDR3 region has 16 residues. The germline V gene encodes CDR1 MNHNS and CDR2 SASEGT. CDR3 in DNA: TGTGCCAGCAGTGAGATCAGGGGGCGAGGGAAGACTGAAGCTTTCTTT. Residues: CASSEIRGRGKTEAFF.

Only a few counts were recorded for this clone. The rearrangement links TRBV28 to TRBJ1-2; 8 nucleotides match TRBD1. The V gene end was trimmed by 3 bases and the J gene end by 4 bases; junction bases not matched to a gene: 10. The germline V gene encodes CDR1 MDHEN and CDR2 SYDVKM. The CDR3 has 16 amino acids. This chain's CDR3 is CASSFPPGQDTYGYTF. CDR3 nucleotides: TGTGCCAGCAGTTTCCCCCCGGGACAGGATACCTATGGCTACACCTTC.